The 26 T cell receptor beta chains in this list originate from one sample, sequenced in a study of persistence of HIV-infected CD4 T cells (dated by TCRdb to about 2020). Antigen specificity for these receptors is unknown. TCRbeta repertoires were sequenced from genomic DNA with the immunoSEQ hsTCRB assay version 4 in survey mode. This is the immuneACCESS table as TCRdb keeps it, with only in-frame sequences that have V and J called. A part of the clones is gone; compared with another copy, unresolved V genes explain less than half, and the rest is unexplained. Within this sample are about 35,000 clones, with over 75% of them counted one time only. About 5% of the sample goes to the ten largest clones. The sample's treatment or condition label is to be understood as: suppressive antiretroviral therapy. Cells were stimulated with a pool of overlapping HIV-1 Gag 15-mer peptides at 1 ug per peptide per mL. Memory populations depleted of antigen-responding cells were obtained by sorting nonresponding CD40L-negative CD69-negative CD45RO-high memory CD4+ T cells.

The material was cultured CD4+ T cells from PBMCs, obtained from a patient who received antiretroviral therapy. This specimen's cell subset or site label, interpreted: CD40L-CD69- CD45RO-high memory CD4 T cells not responding to Gag peptides. The source of these receptors is an adult with HIV. The donor label of this sample is uncertain.

Only a few counts were recorded for this clone. This chain links TRBV3-1 (or the pseudogene TRBV3-2) with TRBJ1-2; 9 bases line up with TRBD1. V shed 4 bases, J shed 2 bases, and the junction held 2 bases outside the gene matches. CDR3 length: 14 residues. Germline lookup yields CDR1 LGHDT and CDR2 YNNKEL (reference sequence). CDR3 amino acids: CASSPGTGNYGYTF. CDR3 nucleotide sequence: TGTGCCAGCAGCCCCGGGACAGGGAACTATGGCTACACCTTC.

The chain carries TRBV5-1 and TRBJ1-3; TRBD1 is a possible D gene (5 bases). The CDR3 is 13 residues long. V gave up 4 bases and J gave up 4 bases, with 9 bases separating them. The germline V gene encodes CDR1 SGHRS and CDR2 YFSETQ. CDR3 sequence (DNA): TGCGCCAGCAGCCGAGGGGAGGGAAACACCATATATTTT. Translated, it gives CASSRGEGNTIYF.

This clone is a singleton in its sample. The rearrangement links TRBV18 to TRBJ2-1; D not certain. The V and J ends lost 4 bases and 8 bases respectively, with 9 bases between them. CDR1 and CDR2 (germline): KGHSH, LQKENI. The CDR3 loop spans 12 amino acids. The CDR3 protein is CASSLFGDEQFF. The CDR3 region has the DNA TGTGCCAGCTCACTTTTTGGAGATGAGCAGTTCTTC.

The V call is TRBV5-1, the J call TRBJ2-1; the match to TRBD2 covers 10 bases. The V gene's germline CDR1 is SGHRS and CDR2 YFSETQ. J lost 10 bases, V lost 4 bases, and 5 bases had no gene match. The CDR3 runs 13 residues. This CDR3 reads CASSRGLAAEQFF. The CDR3 region has the DNA TGCGCCAGCAGCCGAGGACTAGCGGCAGAGCAGTTCTTC.

The CDR3 loop is CASTILRSGANVLTF. The CDR3 nucleotides are TGTGCCAGCACAATTCTGAGGTCTGGGGCCAACGTCCTGACTTTC. This rearrangement joins TRBV2 to TRBJ2-6; D is ambiguous. CDR1 is SNHLY and CDR2 is FYNNEI in the germline V gene. V lost 7 bases to trimming and J lost 1 base, with 11 bases between them. The CDR3 covers 15 residues.

V is TRBV10-3 and J is TRBJ1-6; D not certain. V was shortened by 4 bases and J by 0 bases, with 13 bases between the two germline ends. The V gene's germline CDR1 is ENHRY and CDR2 SYGVKD. This CDR3 spans 17 amino acids. In DNA, the CDR3 is TGTGCCATCAGTGTGGAGGCGGTCGGCTCCTATAATTCACCCCTCCACTTT. This encodes CAISVEAVGSYNSPLHF.

This chain links TRBV19 with TRBJ2-3, with D possibly matching TRBD2 (6 bases). Germline CDR1 reads LNHDA; CDR2 reads SQIVND (reference sequence). The V and J ends lost 6 bases and 3 bases respectively, with 10 bases between them. CDR3 length equals 13 residues. CDR3 DNA: TGTGCCAGTAGCAAACTAGCAACAGATACGCAGTATTTT. It specifies CASSKLATDTQYF.

The chain combines TRBV7-2 with TRBJ2-1; D remains ambiguous. This CDR3 spans 17 amino acids. Trimming cost V 0 bases and J 0 bases, with 12 bases left between them. Germline V gene lookup returns CDR1 SGHTA and CDR2 FQGNSA. CDR3 protein: CASSLALITASYNEQFF. The CDR3 DNA is TGTGCCAGCAGCTTAGCGCTAATAACCGCCTCCTACAATGAGCAGTTCTTC.

The chain combines TRBV7-9 with TRBJ1-6, with 9 bases aligning to TRBD1. Germline trimming cut 3 bases from V and 10 bases from J; bases unmatched to any gene: 7. Germline CDR1 reads SEHNR; CDR2 reads FQNEAQ (reference sequence). This CDR3 has 15 amino acids. The CDR3 sequence is CASSLGTGSGSPLHF. CDR3 nucleotides: TGTGCCAGCAGCTTGGGGACAGGGAGCGGATCACCCCTCCACTTT.

The genes are TRBV2 and TRBJ2-7; D uncertain. Germline CDR1 and CDR2: SNHLY and FYNNEI. V was pared by 3 bases and J by 2 bases, with 11 bases between. This CDR3 is built from 14 residues. The CDR3 region is CASSESPATYEQYF. In DNA form, the CDR3 reads TGTGCCAGCAGTGAGTCTCCGGCCACCTACGAGCAGTACTTC.

The CDR3 region is CASSFGVSQDYNSPLHF. CDR3 nucleotides: TGTGCCAGCAGCTTTGGGGTTAGCCAAGACTATAATTCACCCCTCCACTTT. V and J are TRBV7-8 and TRBJ1-6; unclear D gene. Deletions cut 3 bases from V and 3 bases from J, with 15 bases between. The CDR3 totals 17 residues. Germline CDR1 is SGHVS and CDR2 is FQNEAQ.

The genes are TRBV7-7 and TRBJ2-3; tentatively, D is TRBD2 (7 bases). This CDR3 has 15 residues. The germline CDR1 and CDR2 sequences are SSHAT and FNYEAQ (reference sequence). Trimming took 4 bases from V and 3 from J, leaving 14 bases between them. In DNA, the CDR3 is TGTGCCAGCAGCTCCGGGGGGCTTGGAACAGATACGCAGTATTTT. This gives the protein CASSSGGLGTDTQYF.

The chain joins TRBV25-1 to TRBJ2-7; possibly TRBD1 for D (6 bases). This CDR3 has 14 residues. Per germline, CDR1 MGHDK and CDR2 SYGVNS. V lost 3 bases to trimming and J lost 2 bases, with 11 bases between them. The CDR3 coding sequence is TGTGCCAGCAGTGAGAGGGGGTTTCCCTACGAGCAGTACTTC. As protein: CASSERGFPYEQYF.

The V and J genes are TRBV11-3 and TRBJ2-1; TRBD1 matches 8 bases. CDR1 and CDR2 (germline): SGHNT, YENEEA. The ends lost 1 base at V and 5 bases at J; junction bases unmatched: 4. The CDR3 is made up of 15 amino acids. CDR3 loop: CASSLARGRNNEQFF. The DNA for the CDR3 is TGTGCCAGCAGCTTAGCCAGGGGGCGGAACAATGAGCAGTTCTTC.

This CDR3 reads CASSTGTGWDTEAFF. The CDR3 nucleotides read TGTGCCAGTAGCACCGGGACAGGATGGGACACTGAAGCTTTCTTT. The rearrangement links TRBV19 to TRBJ1-1; 8 bases match TRBD1. Trimming cost V 6 bases and J 3 bases; bases outside gene matches: 9. Per germline, CDR1 LNHDA and CDR2 SQIVND (reference sequence). The CDR3 has 15 amino acids.

This clone was observed a single time. V usage is TRBV28 and J usage is TRBJ1-2, with D unclear. The CDR3 totals 13 residues. V lost 6 bases to trimming and J lost 6 bases, with 14 bases between them. CDR1 and CDR2 (germline): MDHEN, SYDVKM. This CDR3 reads CASSPPHTHGYTF. The CDR3 DNA is TGTGCCAGCAGCCCCCCACACACTCATGGCTACACCTTC.

The chain uses TRBV10-2 and TRBJ2-5, with a weak D call TRBD2 (6 bases). Germline V gives CDR1 WSHSY, CDR2 SAAADI. The CDR3 is 14 amino acids. Deletions cut 6 bases from V and 5 bases from J, with 16 bases between. DNA for the CDR3: TGCGCCAGCAGGGGACTGAATCTGGCGGAGACCCAGTACTTC. It is translated as CASRGLNLAETQYF.

The CDR3 bases are TGCGCCAGCAGCTTGGCTGGGACCCAACAGGGGTACGAGCAGTACTTC. Protein: CASSLAGTQQGYEQYF. The J gene is TRBJ2-7, the V gene TRBV5-1; the match to TRBD1 covers 7 bases. From germline, CDR1 is SGHRS and CDR2 YFSETQ. V lost 0 bases, J lost 4 bases, and 10 bases stayed unmatched. The CDR3 is 16 residues long.

The CDR3 reads CTSSQIKDGTGYNSPLHF. CDR3 DNA sequence: TGCACCAGCAGCCAAATTAAGGACGGGACAGGATATAATTCACCCCTCCACTTT. This chain links TRBV1 with TRBJ1-6; the table gives TRBD1 as D, unverified against the DNA. TRBV1 is classified as a pseudogene. This CDR3 spans 18 amino acids.

The table lists this clone with a few counts. CDR3: CSARREETQYF. The CDR3 DNA reads TGCAGTGCTAGAAGGGAAGAGACCCAGTACTTC. The chain is built from TRBV20-1 and TRBJ2-5, with no clear D. The CDR3 runs to 11 residues. The germline V and J ends were trimmed by 2 bases and 3 bases, with 4 bases remaining between them. CDR1 is DFQATT, CDR2 SNEGSKA, per germline (reference sequence).

V and J are TRBV5-5 and TRBJ1-4; 9 bases agree with TRBD1. Germline CDR1 reads SGHKS; CDR2 reads YYEKEE (reference sequence). The CDR3 spans 18 residues. V shed 4 bases and J 7 bases; nucleotides not matched to a gene: 17. This CDR3 is CASSPTGQGGGLSEKLFF. In DNA form, the CDR3 reads TGTGCCAGCAGCCCCACGGGACAGGGTGGGGGACTTAGTGAAAAACTGTTTTTT.

This clone was counted a single time. The CDR3 DNA sequence: TGTGCCAGCAGTTTAAGGTCTCCTCCCGAGCAGTACTTC. Its translation: CASSLRSPPEQYF. The rearrangement uses TRBV28 and TRBJ2-7; D ambiguous. Per the germline V gene, CDR1 is MDHEN and CDR2 is SYDVKM. The length of the CDR3 is 13 residues. V shed 2 bases and J shed 6 bases, with 11 bases lying between them.

The chain recombines TRBV5-5 with TRBJ1-1; D unresolved. The CDR3 totals 16 residues. Trimming removed 6 bases at V and 0 bases at J, with 18 bases between. In germline, CDR1 is SGHKS, CDR2 YYEKEE (reference sequence). Here the CDR3 reads CASTKGSSNMNTEAFF. CDR3 DNA: TGTGCCAGCACCAAAGGAAGCAGTAACATGAACACTGAAGCTTTCTTT.

The rearrangement joins TRBV19 to TRBJ1-4, with D uncertain. CDR1 is LNHDA and CDR2 is SQIVND in the germline V gene (reference sequence). The CDR3 consists of 14 residues. The germline V and J ends were trimmed by 3 bases and 0 bases, with 5 bases remaining between them. The CDR3, as DNA: TGTGCCAGTAGTATCTCAACAACTAATGAAAAACTGTTTTTT. As protein: CASSISTTNEKLFF. The full variable domain, in which reference TRBV19 and TRBJ1-4 provide the parts outside the CDR3, is DGGITQSPKYLFRKEGQNVTLSCEQNLNHDAMYWYRQDPGQGLRLIYYSQIVNDFQKGDIAEGYSVSREKKESFPLTVTSAQKNPTAFYLCASSISTTNEKLFFGSGTQLSVL.

The rearrangement uses TRBV11-3 and TRBJ2-1; no clear D. V was cut by 0 bases and J by 5 bases, with 8 bases left in between. This CDR3 region has 14 residues. Germline CDR1 and CDR2: SGHNT and YENEEA. The CDR3 DNA follows: TGTGCCAGCAGCTTAGATCCGGCCAACAATGAGCAGTTCTTC. Translation: CASSLDPANNEQFF. The full variable domain, rest sourced from reference TRBV11-3 and TRBJ2-1, is EAGVVQSPRYKIIEKKQPVAFWCNPISGHNTLYWYLQNLGQGPELLIRYENEEAVDDSQLPKDRFSAERLKGVDSTLKIQPAELGDSAVYLCASSLDPANNEQFFGPGTRLTVL.

This rearrangement joins TRBV9 to TRBJ1-6, with a tentative D call TRBD1 (5 bases). This CDR3 is built from 15 residues. Trimming shortened V by 0 bases and J by 10 bases, and 14 bases separated the two germline ends. Germline V gene lookup returns CDR1 SGDLS and CDR2 YYNGEE. The CDR3 DNA reads TGTGCCAGCAGCGTAGGGAGGGGCGGAAAATCACCCCTCCACTTT. Translation: CASSVGRGGKSPLHF.